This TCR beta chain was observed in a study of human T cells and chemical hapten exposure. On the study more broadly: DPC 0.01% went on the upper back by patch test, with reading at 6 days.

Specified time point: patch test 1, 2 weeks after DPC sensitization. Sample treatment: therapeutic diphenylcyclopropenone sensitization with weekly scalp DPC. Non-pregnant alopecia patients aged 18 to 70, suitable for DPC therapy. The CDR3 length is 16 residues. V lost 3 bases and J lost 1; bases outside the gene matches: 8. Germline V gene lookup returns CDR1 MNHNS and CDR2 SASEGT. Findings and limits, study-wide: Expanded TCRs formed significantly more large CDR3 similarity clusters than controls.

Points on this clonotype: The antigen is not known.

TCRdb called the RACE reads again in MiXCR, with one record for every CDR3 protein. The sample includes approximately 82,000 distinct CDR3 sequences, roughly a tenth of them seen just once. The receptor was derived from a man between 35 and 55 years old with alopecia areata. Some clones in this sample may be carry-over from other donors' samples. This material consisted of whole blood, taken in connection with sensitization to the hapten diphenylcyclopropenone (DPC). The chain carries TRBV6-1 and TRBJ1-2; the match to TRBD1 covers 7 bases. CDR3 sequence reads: CASSDPGQPDNYGYTF. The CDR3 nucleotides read TGTGCCAGCAGTGATCCGGGACAGCCCGATAACTATGGCTACACCTTC.